The 28 T cell receptor beta chains in this list originate from one sample, sequenced in a study of CD8+ T cells in alopecia areata. Indicated treatment: oral pan-JAK inhibitor, 5-10 mg twice daily. The sequencing template was cDNA reverse transcribed from extracted RNA. Clones were read by immunoSEQ multiplex PCR, and TCRdb kept only the in-frame ones, dropping some. Found here are over 150,000 clones, 58% of them singletons; the top ten hold 4.5% to 6%. The sequenced sample was CD4+ T cells sorted from blood, obtained at week 24, from a patient treated with tofacitinib. Every receptor here comes from a human donor with alopecia areata.

The sample holds one count of this clone. The chain employs TRBV2 and TRBJ2-7; 8 bases are shared with TRBD2. V was pared by 7 bases and J by 3 bases, with 8 bases of the junction left unmatched. Germline values: CDR1 SNHLY, CDR2 FYNNEI. This CDR3 contains 14 residues. CDR3 residues: CASKGELAGYEQYF. The CDR3 DNA is TGTGCCAGCAAAGGGGAGCTAGCGGGCTACGAGCAGTACTTC.

This rearrangement joins TRBV6-1 to TRBJ1-5; no reliable D call. There are 13 residues in the CDR3. The germline gives CDR1 MNHNS, CDR2 SASEGT. Trimming removed 7 bases at V and 6 bases at J, with 13 bases between. CDR3 bases: TGTGCCAGCACAGACGGCGGTGGTCAGCCCCAGCATTTT. Its protein is CASTDGGGQPQHF.

There are a few counts of this clone. The rearrangement joins TRBV30 to TRBJ2-3; 12 nucleotides line up with TRBD2. Germline loops: CDR1 GTSNPN, CDR2 SVGIG (reference sequence). Trimming cost V 3 bases and J 6 bases; bases outside gene matches: 7. The CDR3 is made up of 15 amino acids. CDR3 region: CAWSVGLAGSDTQYF. The CDR3 bases are TGTGCCTGGAGCGTAGGACTAGCGGGGTCGGATACGCAGTATTTT. Using reference TRBV30 and TRBJ2-3 for the parts outside the CDR3, the full variable domain is SQTIHQWPATLVQPVGSPLSLECTVEGTSNPNLYWYRQAAGRGLQLLFYSVGIGQISSEVPQNLSASRPQDRQFILSSKKLLLSDSGFYLCAWSVGLAGSDTQYFGPGTRLTVL.

In DNA form, the CDR3 reads TGTGCCAGCAGTAAGACAGGGCTCACTGAAGCTTTCTTT. Translation gives CASSKTGLTEAFF. V is TRBV6-1 and J is TRBJ1-1, with 7 bases aligning to TRBD1. The CDR3 loop spans 13 amino acids. The J segment lost 4 bases and the V segment lost 5 bases, leaving 4 bases of the junction unmatched. CDR1 MNHNS and CDR2 SASEGT come from the germline V gene.

This clone showed up many times. This rearrangement joins TRBV19 to TRBJ2-1, with 8 nucleotides matching TRBD1. Trimming cost V 5 bases and J 3 bases; bases outside gene matches: 3. The length of the CDR3 is 14 residues. Germline-derived CDR1 and CDR2 are LNHDA and SQIVND (reference sequence). This CDR3 is CASSPGGLYNEQFF. Here the CDR3 DNA reads TGTGCCAGTAGTCCAGGGGGCCTCTACAATGAGCAGTTCTTC. Full variable domain (rest looked up from reference TRBV19 and TRBJ2-1): DGGITQSPKYLFRKEGQNVTLSCEQNLNHDAMYWYRQDPGQGLRLIYYSQIVNDFQKGDIAEGYSVSREKKESFPLTVTSAQKNPTAFYLCASSPGGLYNEQFFGPGTRLTVL.

The J gene is TRBJ2-7, the V gene TRBV25-1, with 8 bases that match TRBD1. The V gene's germline CDR1 is MGHDK and CDR2 SYGVNS. The CDR3 runs 12 residues. V lost 6 bases, J lost 2 bases, and 0 bases stayed unmatched. The CDR3 coding sequence is TGTGCCAGCAGGGACAGGGCCTACGAGCAGTACTTC. Amino acid sequence: CASRDRAYEQYF.

This clone has only a few counts. The V gene is TRBV13, the J gene TRBJ2-7; 9 nucleotides agree with TRBD1. The CDR3 totals 15 residues. V shed 4 bases, J shed 4 bases, and the junction held 8 bases outside the gene matches. Germline V CDR1 and CDR2: PRHDT, FYEKMQ (reference sequence). CDR3 sequence reads: CASSSSKTGGYEQYF. CDR3 sequence (DNA): TGTGCCAGCAGCTCTTCCAAGACAGGGGGGTACGAGCAGTACTTC.

Only a few counts were recorded for this clone. The V and J genes are TRBV28 and TRBJ2-3, with D unresolved. Trimming stripped 6 bases from V and 6 bases from J, with 19 bases between. From germline, CDR1 is MDHEN and CDR2 SYDVKM. The CDR3 length is 15 residues. The CDR3 loop reads CASRGSRDKWDTQYF. The CDR3 nucleotides read TGTGCCAGCAGGGGCTCTCGTGATAAATGGGATACGCAGTATTTT.

J is TRBJ1-2 and V is TRBV9; 9 bases are shared with TRBD1. Unmatched junction bases numbered 3, after V lost 3 bases and J lost 0 bases. The CDR3 covers 15 residues. The V gene's germline CDR1 is SGDLS and CDR2 YYNGEE. The CDR3 region has the DNA TGTGCCAGCAGCGCCGGGACAGGGACTAACTATGGCTACACCTTC. Protein product: CASSAGTGTNYGYTF.

This clone was found a few times. The chain couples TRBV27 to TRBJ1-1, with D hard to call. Looked up from germline, CDR1 is MNHEY and CDR2 is SMNVEV (reference sequence). The CDR3 covers 12 residues. V was trimmed by 6 bases and J by 3 bases, leaving 8 bases between them. The CDR3 loop is CASRRDYTEAFF. CDR3 sequence (DNA): TGTGCCAGCAGACGCGATTACACTGAAGCTTTCTTT.

This clone was counted between two and nine times. The CDR3 loop is CASSLGTQGGYTF. In DNA form, the CDR3 reads TGTGCCAGCAGCTTAGGGACACAGGGTGGCTACACCTTC. The chain couples TRBV7-8 to TRBJ1-2, with a tentative D call TRBD1 (6 bases). This CDR3 is 13 amino acids long. Germline assignment: CDR1 SGHVS and CDR2 FQNEAQ. The V end was cut by 1 base, the J end by 7 bases, with 10 bases between.

This clone showed up just a few times. This chain connects TRBV29-1 to TRBJ2-1; maybe TRBD1 (5 bases). The V end was cut by 3 bases, the J end by 9 bases, with 15 bases between. CDR3 length: 13 residues. CDR1 and CDR2 from the germline V gene are SQVTM and ANQGSEA. CDR3 nucleotide sequence: TGCAGCGTTGAGAGGCCAGGGTTTCGTGAGCAGTTCTTC. Translating gives CSVERPGFREQFF.

V gene TRBV25-1 combines with J gene TRBJ2-7; D is ambiguous. CDR3 length: 14 amino acids. Trimming removed 3 bases at V and 1 base at J, with 10 bases between. Germline lookup yields CDR1 MGHDK and CDR2 SYGVNS. CDR3 protein: CASSDPPFSYEQYF. CDR3 in DNA: TGTGCCAGCAGTGACCCGCCGTTTTCCTACGAGCAGTACTTC.

The chain employs TRBV5-1 and TRBJ1-3, with D possibly matching TRBD1 (6 bases). Trimming removed 4 bases from V and 6 bases from J, with 14 bases in between. This CDR3 has 14 residues. CDR1 and CDR2 from the germline V gene are SGHRS and YFSETQ. DNA for the CDR3: TGCGCCAGCAGCATCGGACAGTCGCAAAACACCATATATTTT. It is translated as CASSIGQSQNTIYF.

This sequence joins TRBV4-3 and TRBJ2-3; D gene uncertain. V shed 0 bases and J shed 5 bases, with 9 bases lying between them. The CDR3 spans 14 residues. Per the germline V gene, CDR1 is LGHNA and CDR2 is YSLEER. The CDR3 sequence is CASSQDPAVDTQYF. The CDR3, as DNA: TGCGCCAGCAGCCAAGATCCGGCCGTAGATACGCAGTATTTT.

A single count supports this clone. This chain uses TRBV7-9 with TRBJ2-2; 11 nucleotides align to TRBD2. Trimming took 4 bases from V and 1 from J; bases not matched to a gene: 2. CDR1 is SEHNR and CDR2 is FQNEAQ in the germline V gene (reference sequence). The CDR3 covers 16 residues. The CDR3 coding sequence is TGTGCCAGCAGCTCTGGACTAGCGGGGAACACCGGGGAGCTGTTTTTT. This encodes CASSSGLAGNTGELFF.

The chain couples TRBV4-3 to TRBJ1-2, with a weak D call TRBD1 (6 bases). CDR3 length equals 16 residues. The germline CDR1 and CDR2 sequences are LGHNA and YSLEER. Between the trimmed V and J ends, which lost 4 bases and 1 base, there was a span of 16 bases. CDR3 sequence reads: CASSRGRGDFNYGYTF. In DNA, the CDR3 is TGCGCCAGCAGCCGGGGGCGGGGGGATTTTAACTATGGCTACACCTTC.

The gene calls are TRBV11-1 and TRBJ2-6; 11 nucleotides match TRBD1. The CDR3 has 16 amino acids. The germline V gene has CDR1 SGHAT and CDR2 FQDESV (reference sequence). Trimming removed 5 bases from V and 0 bases from J; junction bases left unmatched: 0. CDR3 region: CASSGTGGSGANVLTF. CDR3 bases: TGTGCCAGCAGCGGGACAGGGGGCTCTGGGGCCAACGTCCTGACTTTC.

The V gene is TRBV9, the J gene TRBJ2-6; tentatively, D is TRBD1 (6 bases). The CDR3 runs to 14 residues. V was shortened by 3 bases and J by 2 bases, with 6 bases between the two germline ends. CDR1 is SGDLS, CDR2 YYNGEE, per germline. CDR3 residues: CASSGTAGANVLTF. CDR3 in DNA: TGTGCCAGCAGCGGGACAGCTGGGGCCAACGTCCTGACTTTC.

V and J are TRBV19 and TRBJ2-5, with 8 nucleotides matching TRBD1. The CDR3 has 15 amino acids. Losses at the gene ends were 1 base for V and 4 bases for J; bases not matched to a gene: 5. Per the germline V gene, CDR1 is LNHDA and CDR2 is SQIVND (reference sequence). CDR3 protein: CASSIAGGLGETQYF. The CDR3 DNA follows: TGTGCCAGTAGTATAGCAGGGGGCCTAGGAGAGACCCAGTACTTC.

The chain carries TRBV21-1 and TRBJ2-7; TRBD2, the D gene given by the table, was not confirmed from the DNA. TRBV21-1 is shown as a pseudogene. The CDR3 covers 15 residues. The CDR3 coding sequence is TGTGCCAGCAGCAAAGTACGGGAGATCGGCTACGAGCAGTACTTC. Protein: CASSKVREIGYEQYF.

DNA for the CDR3: TGCGCCAGCACCGGGGGGACGAACACCGGGGAGCTGTTTTTT. Protein: CASTGGTNTGELFF. The chain combines TRBV5-1 with TRBJ2-2; 7 bases are shared with TRBD2. The CDR3 runs 14 residues. The J segment lost 0 bases and the V segment lost 6 bases, leaving 2 bases of the junction unmatched. Germline lookup yields CDR1 SGHRS and CDR2 YFSETQ.

CDR3: CASSQGQLTDTQYF. CDR3 in DNA: TGCGCCAGCAGCCAAGGACAGCTCACAGATACGCAGTATTTT. This chain links TRBV4-1 with TRBJ2-3, with D maybe TRBD1 (5 bases). V was trimmed by 1 base and J by 2 bases, leaving 7 bases between them. Germline values: CDR1 MGHRA, CDR2 YSYEKL. The CDR3 sequence is 14 residues long.

This rearrangement joins TRBV30 to TRBJ2-7, with D possibly being TRBD1 (5 bases). The CDR3 totals 15 residues. Germline V gene sequence: CDR1 GTSNPN, CDR2 SVGIG (reference sequence). V lost 0 bases, J lost 3 bases, and 15 bases lay in between. CDR3 amino acids: CAWSVHRQKIYEQYF. Written as DNA, the CDR3 is TGTGCCTGGAGTGTACACAGACAGAAAATCTACGAGCAGTACTTC.

A word on this clone: This sample also contains other DNA sequences that code for the same CDR3. This chain connects TRBV5-6 to TRBJ1-5, with 7 bases that match TRBD1. The ends lost 0 bases at V and 6 bases at J; junction bases unmatched: 0. Per germline, CDR1 SGHDT and CDR2 YYEEEE. This CDR3 is built from 13 residues. The DNA for the CDR3 is TGTGCCAGCAGCTTGGACAGGGGTCAGCCCCAGCATTTT. This encodes CASSLDRGQPQHF.

Comments on this clone: A junction boundary mismatches the germline segment, possibly from a read error. This chain connects TRBV13 to TRBJ2-6; tentatively, D is TRBD1 (6 bases). The germline V gene encodes CDR1 PRHDT and CDR2 FYEKMQ (reference sequence). CDR3 length: 17 amino acids. CDR3 loop: CASSPTGYHSGANVLTF. For the CDR3, the DNA is TGTGCCAGCAGCCCGACAGGTTATCACTCTGGGGCCAACGTCCTGACCTTC. Supplemented by reference TRBV13 and TRBJ2-6, the full variable domain reads AAGVIQSPRHLIKEKRETATLKCYPIPRHDTVYWYQQGPGQDPQFLISFYEKMQSDKGSIPDRFSAQQFSDYHSELNMSSLELGDSALYFCASSPTGYHSGANVLTFGAGSRLTVL.

Notes on this clone: Other DNA sequences in the same sample also yield this CDR3. V is TRBV7-3 and J is TRBJ2-2; D gene ambiguous. Germline CDR1 reads SGHTA; CDR2 reads FQGTGA. V was clipped by 5 bases and J by 1 base, with 2 bases between them. The CDR3 consists of 12 residues. In nucleotides, the CDR3 is TGTGCCAGCAGCCTGAACACCGGGGAGCTGTTTTTT. Protein sequence: CASSLNTGELFF.

The chain carries TRBV27 and TRBJ1-2, with D maybe TRBD1 (6 bases). Trimming pared 0 bases from V and 7 bases from J, leaving 15 bases between. The germline gives CDR1 MNHEY, CDR2 SMNVEV (reference sequence). The CDR3 has 15 amino acids. CDR3 region: CASSLSLWGARGYTF. In nucleotides, the CDR3 is TGTGCCAGCAGTTTATCGCTTTGGGGGGCTCGTGGCTACACCTTC.